This T cell receptor (beta chain) was captured in a study of identical twins. Study-wide results and limits: There were fewer insertions in abundant cord blood beta clonotypes, but memory repertoires showed no such pattern. Sequences that were out-of-frame, alpha and twin-shared displayed an excess of low generation probability.

With 8 bases removed from V and 0 bases from J, the gap between germline ends came to 12 bases. Per germline, CDR1 MNHNS and CDR2 SASEGT. There are 14 residues in the CDR3. TCRdb used MiXCR to reprocess the 5' RACE reads, holding one entry per CDR3 protein. The profile covers 250,000 to 350,000 distinct CDR3 sequences, with more than 8% appearing a single time and roughly 7% taken by the ten largest. In the case of this clonotype: The antigen is unknown.

This sample also appeared in a second study, on yellow fever vaccine responses in identical twins.

The V gene is TRBV6-1, the J gene TRBJ2-3, with D perhaps matching TRBD1 (5 bases). The receptor was derived from a woman aged 18-35 years in good health. Sequenced input: CD8+ T cells sorted from blood. CDR3 region: CASDSRFSTDTQYF. The CDR3 nucleotides are TGTGCCAGCGACAGCCGATTCAGCACAGATACGCAGTATTTT.